This note documents a single TCR beta chain sequence. Its matching antigen is unknown. Among CD8+ T cells, TPEX were CCR7+ PD-1+ TIGIT+ early memory cells with exhausted-like traits. The record originates from a study of human CD8 memory T cell subsets. Study findings and constraints: Among T cell receptor chains, only the beta chains were sequenced in this study.

Germline V gene data show CDR1 as SGHVS and CDR2 as FQNEAQ. The CDR3 has 15 amino acids. TCR beta libraries were made by UMI-labeled 5' RACE. TCRdb reanalyzed the 5' RACE reads, giving one entry per CDR3 protein sequence and no DNA. This sample's table has 9,500 to 13,000 distinct CDR3 sequences. The sequence came from a human donor in good health. Specimen: CD8+ T cells from PBMCs. This chain connects TRBV7-8 to TRBJ1-1; TCRdb outputs TRBD1, but without DNA this stays unchecked. CDR3 amino acids: CASSSGTGTGTEAFF.